The 7 T cell receptor beta chains below were found in one sample sequenced in a study of shared clonotypes between healthy human individuals. The assay was immunoSEQ multiplex PCR, and TCRdb's table has in-frame clones only and misses some. This sample has millions of clones, with approximately 94% found just once. CD45RO-negative CD8 cells positively selected for CCR7 made up the naive population, which excluded terminally differentiated effector memory CD45RA+ cells. Input material: naive CD8+ T cells sorted from blood. These receptors originate from a man aged 18 to 29 in good health.

The chain carries TRBV27 and TRBJ2-1, with TRBD2 matching over 7 bases. V trimming: 8 bases; J trimming: 3 bases; junction bases outside the gene matches: 7. The CDR3 spans 14 residues. Germline values: CDR1 MNHEY, CDR2 SMNVEV (reference sequence). The CDR3 DNA is TGTGCCAGCTCCGTGGGGGGGGGCTACAATGAGCAGTTCTTC. This translates into CASSVGGGYNEQFF.

The sample holds a few counts of this clone. The identical CDR3 is also encoded by other nucleotide sequences in the sample. This chain uses TRBV5-6 with TRBJ2-2; D not certain. Per the germline V gene, CDR1 is SGHDT and CDR2 is YYEEEE. This CDR3 has 12 amino acids. The V end lost 0 bases, the J end lost 6 bases, and 3 bases lay between the germline ends. The chain's CDR3 is CASSLGAGELFF. Here the CDR3 DNA reads TGTGCCAGCAGCTTGGGAGCCGGGGAGCTGTTTTTT.

The CDR3 DNA follows: TGTGCCAGCAGTGGATCGTTAGCGGGGGAGGACCAAGAGACCCAGTACTTC. Its translation is CASSGSLAGEDQETQYF. V and J are TRBV2 and TRBJ2-5; 9 bases fit TRBD2. The CDR3 totals 17 residues. V was pared by 4 bases and J by 0 bases, with 9 bases of the junction left unmatched. Germline loops: CDR1 SNHLY, CDR2 FYNNEI.

The chain couples TRBV29-1 to TRBJ2-1; possible D gene TRBD1, 5 bases. The germline gives CDR1 SQVTM, CDR2 ANQGSEA. V lost 3 bases to trimming and J lost 6 bases, with 6 bases between them. CDR3 length: 11 residues. DNA of the CDR3: TGCAGCGTTGAGCAGGGCAATGAGCAGTTCTTC. Its protein product is CSVEQGNEQFF.

CDR3 DNA sequence: TGCAGTGCTAAAGACAGCTACGAGCAGTACTTC. It translates to CSAKDSYEQYF. This chain links TRBV20-1 with TRBJ2-7; D is perhaps TRBD1 (5 bases). Germline V gene lookup returns CDR1 DFQATT and CDR2 SNEGSKA (reference sequence). Between the trimmed V and J ends, which lost 4 bases and 3 bases, there was a span of 7 bases. The CDR3 length is 11 residues.

The chain employs TRBV5-4 and TRBJ2-7, with D maybe TRBD2 (5 bases). The CDR3 totals 14 residues. V was cut by 3 bases and J by 2 bases, with 12 bases left in between. Looked up from germline, CDR1 is SGHNT and CDR2 is YYREEE (reference sequence). The CDR3 DNA is TGTGCCAGCAGCTCCGGGGAGATCCCCTACGAGCAGTACTTC. The encoded protein is CASSSGEIPYEQYF. The full variable domain, completed using reference TRBV5-4 and TRBJ2-7, is ETGVTQSPTHLIKTRGQQVTLRCSSQSGHNTVSWYQQALGQGPQFIFQYYREEENGRGNFPPRFSGLQFPNYSSELNVNALELDDSALYLCASSSGEIPYEQYFGPGTRLTVT.

V usage is TRBV7-9 and J usage is TRBJ1-1; D gene ambiguous. Germline V gives CDR1 SEHNR, CDR2 FQNEAQ (reference sequence). V shed 3 bases and J shed 1 base, with 9 bases lying between them. The CDR3 totals 14 residues. The CDR3 is CASSFVQENTEAFF. CDR3 bases: TGTGCCAGCAGCTTCGTCCAGGAGAACACTGAAGCTTTCTTT.